The rows below give T cell receptor beta chains drawn from one sample of a study of immune evolution from preneoplasia to lung adenocarcinoma. TCRdb's table, derived via immunoSEQ multiplex PCR, lists solely in-frame clones and lacks some. The table lists a few thousand clones, more than 35% of them singletons. Sequencing used FFPE adjacent normal lung tissue. Receptor source: a person between 55 and 80 years old with lung adenocarcinoma. Each CDR3 is given with its conserved first and last residue. Fields, in order: V gene, clone size, D gene, J gene, CDR3 DNA, CDR3 protein. D genes are given only for firm matches. Size is stated for part of the rows, as once, few or many counts, or as a class when the clone is expanded.

V: TRBV27; size: NA; D: TRBD1; J: TRBJ2-7; DNA: TGTGCCAGCAGTTTGACAGGGGCCTACGAGCAGTACTTC; CDR3: CASSLTGAYEQYF
V: TRBV7-3; size: NA; D: TRBD1; J: TRBJ2-7; DNA: TGTGCCAGCAGCTTATCTCCGGGACAGGGGAATACCGAGCAGTACTTC; CDR3: CASSLSPGQGNTEQYF
V: TRBV6-5; size: NA; D: NA; J: TRBJ1-2; DNA: TGTGCCAGCAGCGACGGGACCTGGGGTGGCTACACCTTC; CDR3: CASSDGTWGGYTF
V: TRBV30; size: few; D: TRBD2; J: TRBJ2-1; DNA: TGTGCCTGGAGTCTTTGGGCGGGAGCCTTCAGGGATGAGCAGTTCTTC; CDR3: CAWSLWAGAFRDEQFF
V: TRBV6-5; size: NA; D: NA; J: TRBJ1-6; DNA: TGTGCCAGCAGTTACACCTCGACGGGGAATAATTCACCCCTCCACTTT; CDR3: CASSYTSTGNNSPLHF
V: TRBV2; size: few; D: TRBD1; J: TRBJ1-2; DNA: TGTGCCAGCAGCACAGGGGGCGCGTCGCGGGGCTACACCTTC; CDR3: CASSTGGASRGYTF
V: TRBV18; size: NA; D: NA; J: TRBJ1-1; DNA: TGTGCCAGCTCACCCGGACAAACAGGGAACACTGAAGCTTTCTTT; CDR3: CASSPGQTGNTEAFF
V: TRBV9; size: NA; D: TRBD1; J: TRBJ2-7; DNA: TGTGCCAGCAGCAGATCGGACAGGGACGAGCAGTACTTC; CDR3: CASSRSDRDEQYF
V: TRBV20-1; size: few; D: NA; J: TRBJ2-5; DNA: TGCAGTGCTAGAAAACAAGAGACCCAGTACTTC; CDR3: CSARKQETQYF
V: TRBV7-2; size: NA; D: TRBD1; J: TRBJ1-2; DNA: TGTGCCAGCAGCTTAGGACAGGGTAGTGGCTACACCTTC; CDR3: CASSLGQGSGYTF
V: TRBV27; size: NA; D: TRBD1; J: TRBJ2-7; DNA: TGTGCCAGCAGTTTGGGACAGGCCTCCTACGAGCAGTACTTC; CDR3: CASSLGQASYEQYF
V: TRBV15; size: few; D: NA; J: TRBJ2-5; DNA: TGTGCCACCAGCAGAGTGTTGCCGGGAGAGACCCAGTACTTC; CDR3: CATSRVLPGETQYF
V: TRBV29-1; size: NA; D: TRBD1; J: TRBJ1-2; DNA: TGCAGCGCCTCACAGGGGGCGGCTGGCTACACCTTC; CDR3: CSASQGAAGYTF
V: TRBV6-5; size: few; D: TRBD2; J: TRBJ2-1; DNA: TGTGCCAGCAAACTAGCGTCGTTCAATGAGCAGTTCTTC; CDR3: CASKLASFNEQFF
V: TRBV6-6; size: NA; D: NA; J: TRBJ1-1; DNA: TGTGCCAGCAGTAAGATGGACGGAAACACTGAAGCTTTCTTT; CDR3: CASSKMDGNTEAFF
V: TRBV10-1; size: medium-sized; D: NA; J: TRBJ2-1; DNA: TGCGCCAGCAGTGAGGATTCCTACAATGAGCAGTTCTTC; CDR3: CASSEDSYNEQFF
V: TRBV27; size: few; D: NA; J: TRBJ2-1; DNA: TGTGCCAGCAGTTTATCAGCGGAGCTCTCCTACAATGAGCAGTTCTTC; CDR3: CASSLSAELSYNEQFF
V: TRBV5-1; size: few; D: NA; J: TRBJ2-7; DNA: TGCGCCAGCAGCTTAAGCAGACAGTACGAGCAGTACTTC; CDR3: CASSLSRQYEQYF
V: TRBV23-1; size: NA; D: NA; J: TRBJ1-1; DNA: TGCGCCAGCAGATTACTCGAAAAGAACACTGAAGCTTTCTTT; CDR3: CASRLLEKNTEAFF
V: TRBV4-1; size: few; D: NA; J: TRBJ2-7; DNA: TGCGCCAGCACTCAGACAGGTACCTACGAGCAGTACTTC; CDR3: CASTQTGTYEQYF
V: TRBV18; size: NA; D: NA; J: TRBJ2-7; DNA: TGTGCCAGCTACTCTCGGGACTCTGAATACGAGCAGTACTTC; CDR3: CASYSRDSEYEQYF
V: TRBV10-2; size: NA; D: NA; J: TRBJ1-6; DNA: TGCGCCAGCAGGGAGAATAATTCACCCCTCCACTTT; CDR3: CASRENNSPLHF
V: TRBV5-1; size: NA; D: TRBD2; J: TRBJ2-5; DNA: TGCGCCAGCAGCTTGGGTACTAGCGGACAAGAGACCCAGTACTTC; CDR3: CASSLGTSGQETQYF
V: TRBV2; size: few; D: NA; J: TRBJ2-4; DNA: TGTGCCAGCAGCCGAGAGGCTATGGCCAAAAACATTCAGTACTTC; CDR3: CASSREAMAKNIQYF
V: TRBV7-3; size: NA; D: NA; J: TRBJ2-5; DNA: TGTGCCAGCAGCTTTTTGGGGGGCCTGGACGGGGGGACCATGGAGACCCAGTACTTC; CDR3: CASSFLGGLDGGTMETQYF
V: TRBV19; size: few; D: NA; J: TRBJ1-2; DNA: TGTGCCAGTAGTACCGAGGGGACATATGGCTACACCTTC; CDR3: CASSTEGTYGYTF
V: TRBV6-5; size: few; D: NA; J: TRBJ2-7; DNA: TGTGCCAGCAGTTCTCACAGGGACGAGCAGTACTTC; CDR3: CASSSHRDEQYF
V: TRBV18; size: large; D: TRBD1; J: TRBJ2-1; DNA: TGTGCCAGCTCACCTATGACAGGGGGCTCGTTCTTC; CDR3: CASSPMTGGSFF
V: TRBV6-5; size: NA; D: TRBD1; J: TRBJ1-2; DNA: TGTGCCAGCAGTTTCACCGGGACAGGGGGGGACGGCTACACCTTC; CDR3: CASSFTGTGGDGYTF
V: TRBV5-8; size: NA; D: TRBD1; J: TRBJ1-1; DNA: TGTGCCGAAGCTTTAAGGGGGCTGGGGACTGAAGCTTTCTTT; CDR3: CAEALRGLGTEAFF
V: TRBV9; size: once; D: NA; J: TRBJ2-7; DNA: TGTGCCAGCAGCGCAGGGGTGGGGACCTTTTACGAGCAGTACTTC; CDR3: CASSAGVGTFYEQYF
V: TRBV18; size: NA; D: TRBD1; J: TRBJ1-1; DNA: TGTGCCAGCTCACCACCCCCGACAGGGAAAGCTTTCTTT; CDR3: CASSPPPTGKAFF
V: TRBV5-1; size: NA; D: TRBD1; J: TRBJ2-3; DNA: TGCGCCAGCAGCTCGGGGACAGGTTCTGGGGATACGCAGTATTTT; CDR3: CASSSGTGSGDTQYF
V: TRBV4-3; size: large; D: TRBD1; J: TRBJ2-5; DNA: TGCGCCAGCAGCCAACTGACAGGGGGATACGAGACCCAGTACTTC; CDR3: CASSQLTGGYETQYF
V: TRBV7-2; size: NA; D: TRBD2; J: TRBJ2-3; DNA: TGTGCCAGCAGCTCAGGACTAGCGGGGGGGAACACAGATACGCAGTATTTT; CDR3: CASSSGLAGGNTDTQYF
V: TRBV28; size: NA; D: NA; J: TRBJ2-6; DNA: TGTGCCAGCAGTTTAGCCAGGGACTCTGGGGCCAACGTCCTGACTTTC; CDR3: CASSLARDSGANVLTF
V: TRBV7-6; size: NA; D: NA; J: TRBJ1-1; DNA: TGTGCCAGCAGCATGCACATCACTGAAGCTTTCTTT; CDR3: CASSMHITEAFF
V: TRBV5-6; size: NA; D: NA; J: TRBJ1-5; DNA: TGTGCCAGCAGCTTGTATACGGATAGCAATCAGCCCCAGCATTTT; CDR3: CASSLYTDSNQPQHF
V: TRBV25-1; size: few; D: NA; J: TRBJ2-5; DNA: TGTGCCAGCAGTGACGAAGTGGTTTCGGCACAAGAGACCCAGTACTTC; CDR3: CASSDEVVSAQETQYF
V: TRBV2; size: few; D: TRBD1; J: TRBJ2-5; DNA: TGTGCCAGCAGTGTTGACAGGGGGTCGGAGACCCAGTACTTC; CDR3: CASSVDRGSETQYF
V: TRBV9; size: NA; D: TRBD1; J: TRBJ2-7; DNA: TGTGCCAGCAGCGTAGAGGGGACAGCTGCCTACGAGCAGTACTTC; CDR3: CASSVEGTAAYEQYF
V: TRBV2; size: NA; D: NA; J: TRBJ2-7; DNA: TGTGCCAGCATCACCGGGACCTACGAGCAGTACTTC; CDR3: CASITGTYEQYF